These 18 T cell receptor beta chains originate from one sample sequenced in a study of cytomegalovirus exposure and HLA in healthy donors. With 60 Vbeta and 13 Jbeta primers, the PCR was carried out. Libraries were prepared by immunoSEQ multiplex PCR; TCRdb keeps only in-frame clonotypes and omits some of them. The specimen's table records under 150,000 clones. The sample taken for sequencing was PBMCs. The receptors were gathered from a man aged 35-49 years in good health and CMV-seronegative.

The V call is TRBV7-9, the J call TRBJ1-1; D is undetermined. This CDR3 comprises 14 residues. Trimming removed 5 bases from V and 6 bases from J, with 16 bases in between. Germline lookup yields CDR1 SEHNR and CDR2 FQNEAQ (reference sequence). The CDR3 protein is CASSPSGMVAEAFF. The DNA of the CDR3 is TGTGCCAGCAGCCCCTCGGGGATGGTGGCTGAAGCTTTCTTT.

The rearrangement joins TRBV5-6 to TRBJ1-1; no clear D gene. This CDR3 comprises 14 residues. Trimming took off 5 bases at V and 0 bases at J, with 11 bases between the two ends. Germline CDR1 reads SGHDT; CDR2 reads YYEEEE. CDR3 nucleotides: TGTGCCAGCAGACAGACGGCCCTGAACACTGAAGCTTTCTTT. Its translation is CASRQTALNTEAFF.

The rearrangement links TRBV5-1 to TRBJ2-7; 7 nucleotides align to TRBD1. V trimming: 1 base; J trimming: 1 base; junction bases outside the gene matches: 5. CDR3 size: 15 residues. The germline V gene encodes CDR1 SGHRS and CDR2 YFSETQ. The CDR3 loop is CASSLPAGGSYEQYF. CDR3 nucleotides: TGCGCCAGCAGCTTGCCGGCAGGGGGTTCCTACGAGCAGTACTTC.

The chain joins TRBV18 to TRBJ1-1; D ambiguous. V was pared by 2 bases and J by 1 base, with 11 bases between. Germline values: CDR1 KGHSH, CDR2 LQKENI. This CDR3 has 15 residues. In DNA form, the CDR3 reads TGTGCCAGCTCACCAATTTTTGGGAGGAACACTGAAGCTTTCTTT. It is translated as CASSPIFGRNTEAFF.

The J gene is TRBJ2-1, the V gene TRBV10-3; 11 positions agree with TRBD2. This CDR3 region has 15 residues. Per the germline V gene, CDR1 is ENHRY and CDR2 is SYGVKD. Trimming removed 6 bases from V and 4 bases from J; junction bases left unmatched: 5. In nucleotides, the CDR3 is TGTGCCATCAGCTCGGGGACTAGCGGTTACAATGAGCAGTTCTTC. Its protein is CAISSGTSGYNEQFF.

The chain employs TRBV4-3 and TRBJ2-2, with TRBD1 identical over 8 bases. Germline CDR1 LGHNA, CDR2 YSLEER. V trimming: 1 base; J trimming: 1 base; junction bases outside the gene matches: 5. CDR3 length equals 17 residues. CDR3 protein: CASSQALGQGNTGELFF. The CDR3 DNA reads TGCGCCAGCAGCCAAGCTCTCGGACAGGGGAACACCGGGGAGCTGTTTTTT.

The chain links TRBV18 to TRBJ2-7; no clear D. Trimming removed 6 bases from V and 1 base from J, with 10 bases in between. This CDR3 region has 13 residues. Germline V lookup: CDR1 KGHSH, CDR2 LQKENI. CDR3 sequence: CASSLDVSYEQYF. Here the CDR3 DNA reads TGTGCCAGCTCCCTAGACGTGTCCTACGAGCAGTACTTC.

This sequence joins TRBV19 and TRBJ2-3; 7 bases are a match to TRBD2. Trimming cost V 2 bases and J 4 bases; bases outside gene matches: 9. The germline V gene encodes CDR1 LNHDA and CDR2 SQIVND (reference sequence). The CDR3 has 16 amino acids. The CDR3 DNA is TGTGCCAGTAGTATATTGGCCGGCGGGGGATCAGATACGCAGTATTTT. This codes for CASSILAGGGSDTQYF. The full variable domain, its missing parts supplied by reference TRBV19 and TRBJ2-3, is DGGITQSPKYLFRKEGQNVTLSCEQNLNHDAMYWYRQDPGQGLRLIYYSQIVNDFQKGDIAEGYSVSREKKESFPLTVTSAQKNPTAFYLCASSILAGGGSDTQYFGPGTRLTVL.

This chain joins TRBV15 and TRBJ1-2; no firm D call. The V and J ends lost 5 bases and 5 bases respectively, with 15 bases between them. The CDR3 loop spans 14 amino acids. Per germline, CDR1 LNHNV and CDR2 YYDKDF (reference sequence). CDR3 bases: TGTGCCACCAGCGTAGGAGGGAGGGCTTATGGCTACACCTTC. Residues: CATSVGGRAYGYTF.

DNA for the CDR3: TGCAGCGTTGACGTTGGGACTTCTGCCGGCTACACCTTC. Translated: CSVDVGTSAGYTF. The rearrangement joins TRBV29-1 to TRBJ1-2, with a tentative D call TRBD1 (5 bases). V was pared by 3 bases and J by 8 bases, with 16 bases between. CDR3 length: 13 amino acids. Germline CDR1 is SQVTM and CDR2 is ANQGSEA.

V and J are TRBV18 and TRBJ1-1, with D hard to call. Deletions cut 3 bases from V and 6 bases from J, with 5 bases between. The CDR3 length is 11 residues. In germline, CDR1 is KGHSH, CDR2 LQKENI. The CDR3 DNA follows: TGTGCCAGCTCACCGTCGGCTGAAGCTTTCTTT. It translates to CASSPSAEAFF. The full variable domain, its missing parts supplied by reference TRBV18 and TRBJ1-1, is NAGVMQNPRHLVRRRGQEARLRCSPMKGHSHVYWYRQLPEEGLKFMVYLQKENIIDESGMPKERFSAEFPKEGPSILRIQQVVRGDSAAYFCASSPSAEAFFGQGTRLTVV.

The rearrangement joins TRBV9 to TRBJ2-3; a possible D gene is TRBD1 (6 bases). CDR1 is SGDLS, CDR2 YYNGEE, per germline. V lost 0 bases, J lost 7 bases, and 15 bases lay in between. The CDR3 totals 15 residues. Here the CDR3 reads CASSVAGGPGNTQYF. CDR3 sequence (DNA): TGTGCCAGCAGCGTAGCTGGGGGCCCCGGGAATACGCAGTATTTT.

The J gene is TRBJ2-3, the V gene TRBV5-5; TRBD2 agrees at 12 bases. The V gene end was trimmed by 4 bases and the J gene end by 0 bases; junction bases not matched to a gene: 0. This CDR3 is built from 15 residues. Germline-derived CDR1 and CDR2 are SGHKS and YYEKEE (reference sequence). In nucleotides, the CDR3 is TGTGCCAGCAGCACTAGCGGGGGGAGCACAGATACGCAGTATTTT. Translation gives CASSTSGGSTDTQYF.

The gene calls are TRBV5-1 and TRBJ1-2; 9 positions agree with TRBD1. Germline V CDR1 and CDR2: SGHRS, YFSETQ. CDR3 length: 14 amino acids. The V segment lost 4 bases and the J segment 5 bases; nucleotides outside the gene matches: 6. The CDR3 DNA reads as TGCGCCAGCAGCGGGGACAGGGTGACTTATGGCTACACCTTC. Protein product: CASSGDRVTYGYTF.

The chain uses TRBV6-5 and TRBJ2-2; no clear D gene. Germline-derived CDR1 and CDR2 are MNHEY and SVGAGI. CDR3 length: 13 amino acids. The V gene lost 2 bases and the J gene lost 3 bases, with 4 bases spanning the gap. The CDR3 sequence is CASSYLDTGELFF. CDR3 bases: TGTGCCAGCAGTTACCTAGACACCGGGGAGCTGTTTTTT.

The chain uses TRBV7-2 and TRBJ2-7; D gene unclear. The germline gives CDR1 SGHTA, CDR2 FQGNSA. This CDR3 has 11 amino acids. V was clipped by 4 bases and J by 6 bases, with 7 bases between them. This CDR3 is CASSSYIEQYF. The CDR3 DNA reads TGTGCCAGCAGCTCCTATATCGAGCAGTACTTC.

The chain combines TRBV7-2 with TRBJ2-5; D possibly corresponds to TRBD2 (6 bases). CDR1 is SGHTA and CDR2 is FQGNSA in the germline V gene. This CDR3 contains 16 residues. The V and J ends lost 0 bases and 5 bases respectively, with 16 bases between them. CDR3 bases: TGTGCCAGCAGCTTAGCGTTCGTCGGGGCGGGGGAGACCCAGTACTTC. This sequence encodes CASSLAFVGAGETQYF.

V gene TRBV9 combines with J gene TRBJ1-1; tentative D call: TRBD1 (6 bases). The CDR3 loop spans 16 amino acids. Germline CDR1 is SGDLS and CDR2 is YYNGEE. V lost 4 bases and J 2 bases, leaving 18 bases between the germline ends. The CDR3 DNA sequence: TGTGCCAGCAGCACCGGAAGCAGGGGCGCCAACACTGAAGCTTTCTTT. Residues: CASSTGSRGANTEAFF.